The rows below give T cell receptor beta chains drawn from one sample of a study of CD8 T cells in ankylosing spondylitis. MiXCR was run by TCRdb on the 5' RACE reads, yielding one entry per CDR3 protein. This repertoire shows about 220,000 distinct CDR3 sequences, roughly a tenth found once; its top ten account for about 19%. The sequenced material came from blood, either unsorted or a sorted T cell fraction (not recorded which). The receptor set was obtained from a male donor with ankylosing spondylitis or in good health (not recorded which). The CDR3 runs from the conserved cysteine through the conserved F or W. Fields, in order: clone size, J gene, V gene, D gene, CDR3 protein, CDR3 DNA. The D gene is left open where the match is weak. A row's size may be missing; if present it is once, few, many or a size class.

clone size: many
J gene: TRBJ2-5
V gene: TRBV20-1
D gene: .
CDR3 protein: CSARDERQETQYF
CDR3 DNA: TGCAGTGCTAGAGATGAGAGGCAAGAGACCCAGTACTTC

clone size: many
J gene: TRBJ1-2
V gene: TRBV2
D gene: TRBD1
CDR3 protein: CASRGQGTPLANYGYTF
CDR3 DNA: TGTGCCAGCAGAGGACAGGGGACGCCCTTAGCTAACTATGGCTACACCTTC

clone size: many
J gene: TRBJ2-2
V gene: TRBV4-2
D gene: .
CDR3 protein: CASSQDLRDQYTGELFF
CDR3 DNA: TGTGCCAGCAGCCAAGATTTGAGGGACCAATACACCGGGGAGCTGTTTTTT

clone size: .
J gene: TRBJ2-5
V gene: TRBV7-3
D gene: TRBD2
CDR3 protein: CASSLIAGGETQYF
CDR3 DNA: TGTGCCAGCAGCCTAATAGCGGGGGGGGAGACCCAGTACTTC

clone size: .
J gene: TRBJ2-3
V gene: TRBV19
D gene: .
CDR3 protein: CASSNRDRNTDTQYF
CDR3 DNA: TGTGCCAGTAGTAACAGGGATCGGAACACAGATACGCAGTATTTT

clone size: many
J gene: TRBJ2-7
V gene: TRBV20-1
D gene: .
CDR3 protein: CSARGGFAYEQYF
CDR3 DNA: TGCAGTGCTAGAGGTGGGTTCGCCTACGAGCAGTACTTC

clone size: few
J gene: TRBJ2-7
V gene: TRBV3-1
D gene: .
CDR3 protein: CASSQDGTYEQYF
CDR3 DNA: TGTGCCAGCAGCCAGGACGGAACCTACGAGCAGTACTTC

clone size: many
J gene: TRBJ1-1
V gene: TRBV6-1
D gene: .
CDR3 protein: CAVGATMNTEAFF
CDR3 DNA: TGTGCCGTTGGAGCAACAATGAACACTGAAGCTTTCTTT

clone size: few
J gene: TRBJ2-4
V gene: TRBV20-1
D gene: TRBD2
CDR3 protein: CSARDGGAGKNIQYF
CDR3 DNA: TGCAGTGCTAGGGACGGGGGGGCTGGCAAAAACATTCAGTACTTC

clone size: many
J gene: TRBJ1-1
V gene: TRBV5-6
D gene: TRBD1
CDR3 protein: CASSHGQGGTEAFF
CDR3 DNA: TGTGCCAGCAGCCATGGACAGGGGGGCACTGAAGCTTTCTTT

clone size: .
J gene: TRBJ1-3
V gene: TRBV7-9
D gene: .
CDR3 protein: CASISARARSGNTIYF
CDR3 DNA: TGTGCCAGCATCTCCGCGAGAGCACGCTCTGGAAACACCATATATTTT

clone size: many
J gene: TRBJ2-5
V gene: TRBV3-1
D gene: TRBD2
CDR3 protein: CASSQNPGLAGASQETQYF
CDR3 DNA: TGTGCCAGCAGCCAGAATCCGGGACTAGCGGGGGCCAGCCAAGAGACCCAGTACTTC

clone size: few
J gene: TRBJ2-5
V gene: TRBV24-1
D gene: .
CDR3 protein: CATSDLGRGGVGRETQYF
CDR3 DNA: TGTGCCACCAGTGATTTGGGCAGGGGCGGGGTCGGTCGAGAGACCCAGTACTTC

clone size: few
J gene: TRBJ1-6
V gene: TRBV12-3/TRBV12-4
D gene: .
CDR3 protein: CASSQDRTNSPLHF
CDR3 DNA: TGTGCCAGCAGTCAAGACAGGACTAATTCACCCCTCCACTTT

clone size: .
J gene: TRBJ1-2
V gene: TRBV15
D gene: .
CDR3 protein: CATSRAGIGYTF
CDR3 DNA: TGCGCCACCAGCAGAGCCGGGATTGGCTACACCTTC

clone size: .
J gene: TRBJ1-5
V gene: TRBV6-1
D gene: TRBD1
CDR3 protein: CASSKGQGGRNQPQHF
CDR3 DNA: TGTGCCAGCAGTAAAGGACAGGGGGGACGCAATCAGCCCCAGCATTTT

clone size: many
J gene: TRBJ1-5
V gene: TRBV6-1
D gene: .
CDR3 protein: CASSTRDGPISNQPQHF
CDR3 DNA: TGTGCCAGCAGTACCCGGGACGGCCCCATTAGCAATCAGCCCCAGCATTTT

clone size: .
J gene: TRBJ1-2
V gene: TRBV7-2
D gene: TRBD1
CDR3 protein: CASSPRTGMAYGYTF
CDR3 DNA: TGTGCCAGCAGCCCCCGGACAGGGATGGCCTATGGCTACACCTTC

clone size: .
J gene: TRBJ1-5
V gene: TRBV5-6
D gene: .
CDR3 protein: CASSFRRNSNQPQHF
CDR3 DNA: TGTGCCAGCAGCTTCAGACGGAATAGCAATCAGCCCCAGCATTTT

clone size: .
J gene: TRBJ2-5
V gene: TRBV4-2
D gene: TRBD2
CDR3 protein: CASSHREGEETQYF
CDR3 DNA: TGTGCCAGCAGCCACAGGGAGGGCGAAGAGACCCAGTACTTC

clone size: few
J gene: TRBJ2-2
V gene: TRBV7-8
D gene: .
CDR3 protein: CASSLAGRELFF
CDR3 DNA: TGTGCCAGCAGCTTAGCCGGACGGGAGCTGTTTTTT

clone size: many
J gene: TRBJ2-3
V gene: TRBV19
D gene: TRBD2
CDR3 protein: CASNPITSGGGTDTQYF
CDR3 DNA: TGTGCCAGTAATCCTATAACTAGCGGGGGAGGCACAGATACGCAGTATTTT

clone size: many
J gene: TRBJ2-3
V gene: TRBV12-3/TRBV12-4
D gene: TRBD2
CDR3 protein: CASSFSAGGNMVDTQYF
CDR3 DNA: TGTGCCAGCAGTTTTTCAGCGGGGGGGAATATGGTAGATACGCAGTATTTT

clone size: many
J gene: TRBJ1-2
V gene: TRBV5-6
D gene: .
CDR3 protein: CASSLGQDYGYTF
CDR3 DNA: TGTGCCAGCAGCTTGGGCCAGGACTATGGCTACACCTTC

clone size: many
J gene: TRBJ2-3
V gene: TRBV7-8
D gene: .
CDR3 protein: CASREEGITDTQYF
CDR3 DNA: TGTGCCAGCAGAGAGGAGGGGATCACAGATACGCAGTATTTT

clone size: many
J gene: TRBJ2-1
V gene: TRBV6-4
D gene: .
CDR3 protein: CASRPDASGSNEQFF
CDR3 DNA: TGTGCCAGCCGCCCGGACGCTTCGGGTTCCAATGAGCAGTTCTTC

clone size: few
J gene: TRBJ2-7
V gene: TRBV2
D gene: TRBD1
CDR3 protein: CASSATGPEQYF
CDR3 DNA: TGTGCCAGCAGTGCGACAGGGCCGGAGCAGTACTTC

clone size: .
J gene: TRBJ1-2
V gene: TRBV30
D gene: TRBD1
CDR3 protein: CAWAPGQAIGGYTF
CDR3 DNA: TGTGCCTGGGCTCCGGGACAGGCGATCGGTGGCTACACCTTC

clone size: many
J gene: TRBJ1-3
V gene: TRBV15
D gene: .
CDR3 protein: CATSRAVYSGNTIYF
CDR3 DNA: TGTGCCACCAGCAGAGCCGTCTACTCTGGAAACACCATATATTTT

clone size: many
J gene: TRBJ2-3
V gene: TRBV5-1
D gene: .
CDR3 protein: CASSPVTGADTQYF
CDR3 DNA: TGCGCCAGCAGCCCTGTTACAGGCGCAGATACGCAGTATTTT

clone size: many
J gene: TRBJ1-2
V gene: TRBV18
D gene: .
CDR3 protein: CASSQSGPGGNYGYTF
CDR3 DNA: TGTGCCAGCTCACAATCCGGGCCCGGCGGAAACTATGGCTACACCTTC

clone size: few
J gene: TRBJ2-7
V gene: TRBV29-1
D gene: .
CDR3 protein: CSVEVDTGKRYEQYF
CDR3 DNA: TGCAGCGTTGAGGTGGACACGGGCAAGAGGTACGAGCAGTACTTC

clone size: many
J gene: TRBJ2-1
V gene: TRBV24-1
D gene: TRBD1
CDR3 protein: CATSDLPGTGSHDEQFF
CDR3 DNA: TGTGCCACCAGTGATTTACCTGGGACAGGGTCTCACGATGAGCAGTTCTTC

clone size: many
J gene: TRBJ1-1
V gene: TRBV20-1
D gene: .
CDR3 protein: CSARTGTNTEAFF
CDR3 DNA: TGCAGTGCTAGAACGGGGACTAACACTGAAGCTTTCTTT

clone size: many
J gene: TRBJ2-2
V gene: TRBV12-3/TRBV12-4
D gene: .
CDR3 protein: CASRAQDNTGELFF
CDR3 DNA: TGTGCCAGCCGCGCCCAGGATAACACCGGGGAGCTGTTTTTT

clone size: many
J gene: TRBJ2-1
V gene: TRBV20-1
D gene: .
CDR3 protein: CSAPSASYNEQFF
CDR3 DNA: TGCAGCGCCCCGTCGGCCAGCTACAATGAGCAGTTCTTC

clone size: .
J gene: TRBJ1-5
V gene: TRBV18
D gene: .
CDR3 protein: CASSPSISNQPQHF
CDR3 DNA: TGTGCCAGCTCACCCAGCATTAGCAATCAGCCCCAGCATTTT

clone size: few
J gene: TRBJ1-4
V gene: TRBV20-1
D gene: .
CDR3 protein: CSALWTVNEKLFF
CDR3 DNA: TGCAGTGCCCTGTGGACAGTTAACGAAAAACTGTTTTTT

clone size: many
J gene: TRBJ2-1
V gene: TRBV20-1
D gene: TRBD1
CDR3 protein: CSVSLGGQGTDEQFF
CDR3 DNA: TGCAGTGTTTCCTTGGGGGGACAGGGTACCGATGAGCAGTTCTTC

clone size: many
J gene: TRBJ1-1
V gene: TRBV5-1
D gene: .
CDR3 protein: CASSLASGERAGAFF
CDR3 DNA: TGCGCCAGCAGCTTGGCCTCAGGGGAACGGGCCGGAGCTTTCTTT

clone size: .
J gene: TRBJ1-2
V gene: TRBV28
D gene: TRBD1
CDR3 protein: CASSVGTDTYGYTF
CDR3 DNA: TGTGCCAGCAGTGTGGGGACAGACACTTATGGCTACACCTTC

clone size: many
J gene: TRBJ2-1
V gene: TRBV5-1
D gene: .
CDR3 protein: CASSLDGGFDNEQFF
CDR3 DNA: TGCGCCAGCAGCTTGGATGGTGGGTTCGACAATGAGCAGTTCTTC

clone size: .
J gene: TRBJ1-1
V gene: TRBV10-3
D gene: .
CDR3 protein: CAIANLEMNTEAFF
CDR3 DNA: TGTGCCATCGCTAACCTTGAGATGAACACTGAAGCTTTCTTT